The 18 T cell receptor beta chains in this list originate from one sample, sequenced in a study of T cell repertoires in cytomegalovirus infection. These TCRs' antigens remain unknown. From the reads, TCRdb called clonotypes with MiXCR, one entry per CDR3 protein. The sample records about 900,000 distinct CDR3 sequences, approximately 31% being singletons. Sample: cultured CD8+ T cells from PBMCs, taken from culture after CMV antigen stimulation. The receptor set was obtained from a human donor in good health (CMV status not recorded). Some clones in this sample may be carry-over from other donors' samples.

This clonotype was recorded once. This may be a read error, as it is one base from a much larger clone. This rearrangement joins TRBV7-2 to TRBJ2-3; maybe TRBD2 (5 bases). This CDR3 is built from 17 residues. CDR1 is SGHTA and CDR2 is FQGNSA in the germline V gene. Trimming removed 1 base at V and 0 bases at J, with 14 bases between. The CDR3 loop reads CASSLDLTNPSTDTQYF. The DNA for the CDR3 is TGTGCCAGCAGCTTAGATCTGACTAACCCTAGCACAGATACGCAGTATTTT.

In its sample, this clonotype was seen a few times. This sequence joins TRBV6-5 and TRBJ1-6; 7 bases agree with TRBD1. This CDR3 has 15 amino acids. Germline assignment: CDR1 MNHEY and CDR2 SVGAGI. V lost 5 bases, J lost 5 bases, and 6 bases stayed unmatched. The CDR3 region has the DNA TGTGCCAGCAGTGACGACAGGGCGGATAATTCACCCCTCCACTTT. Its protein is CASSDDRADNSPLHF.

This chain connects TRBV5-1 to TRBJ2-3; D is undetermined. The V and J ends lost 0 bases and 1 base respectively, with 9 bases between them. The germline CDR1 and CDR2 sequences are SGHRS and YFSETQ. CDR3 length: 15 residues. The CDR3 region is CASSLAGVGTDTQYF. CDR3 coding DNA: TGCGCCAGCAGCTTGGCTGGGGTTGGCACAGATACGCAGTATTTT.

This clonotype was counted a few times. This sequence joins TRBV11-2 and TRBJ2-2; TRBD2 matches at 10 bases. The germline V gene encodes CDR1 SGHAT and CDR2 FQNNGV. CDR3 size: 19 residues. Trimming removed 1 base from V and 6 bases from J; junction bases left unmatched: 14. The CDR3 region has the DNA TGTGCCAGCAGCTTAGCGGCTAGCGGGGGCGGAGGGAAGTCCGGGGAGCTGTTTTTT. Amino acids: CASSLAASGGGGKSGELFF.

The J gene is TRBJ1-2, the V gene TRBV7-6; tentative D call: TRBD1 (6 bases). The CDR3 is made up of 14 amino acids. Germline V CDR1 and CDR2: SGHVS, FNYEAQ. Trimming took 4 bases from V and 8 from J, leaving 17 bases between them. CDR3 nucleotide sequence: TGTGCCAGCAGCTCCCCAGGGGTCACGGGCGGCTACACCTTC. This translates into CASSSPGVTGGYTF.

The chain's CDR3 is CSVVLRESSYNEQFF. As DNA, the CDR3 is TGCAGCGTTGTTCTTCGGGAAAGCTCCTACAATGAGCAGTTCTTC. The chain uses TRBV29-1 and TRBJ2-1; maybe TRBD2 (5 bases). V dropped 4 bases and J dropped 0 bases, with 13 bases sitting between them. CDR3 size: 15 residues. CDR1 and CDR2 (germline): SQVTM, ANQGSEA.

This clonotype was counted between two and nine times. The CDR3 protein is CASSYTSRKGGDEQYF. The CDR3 nucleotides read TGTGCCAGCAGCTACACTAGTCGGAAAGGAGGGGACGAGCAGTACTTC. V is TRBV7-9 and J is TRBJ2-7; TRBD2 is a possible D gene (6 bases). Trimming cost V 4 bases and J 5 bases, with 21 bases left between them. Looked up from germline, CDR1 is SEHNR and CDR2 is FQNEAQ (reference sequence). The CDR3 loop spans 16 amino acids. The complete variable domain, with remaining parts taken from reference TRBV7-9 and TRBJ2-7, reads DTGVSQNPRHKITKRGQNVTFRCDPISEHNRLYWYRQTLGQGPEFLTYFQNEAQLEKSRLLSDRFSAERPKGSFSTLEIQRTEQGDSAMYLCASSYTSRKGGDEQYFGPGTRLTVT.

This clonotype was picked up a small number of times. The gene calls are TRBV5-6 and TRBJ2-3; D possibly corresponds to TRBD2 (6 bases). This CDR3 contains 14 residues. Per the germline V gene, CDR1 is SGHDT and CDR2 is YYEEEE. Trimming removed 6 bases at V and 4 bases at J, with 15 bases between. This CDR3 reads CASTGPSAPDTQYF. CDR3 DNA: TGTGCCAGCACAGGACCTAGCGCGCCAGATACGCAGTATTTT.

This clonotype was seen a few times. The chain employs TRBV11-2 and TRBJ2-1; D might be TRBD1 or TRBD2, each matching 5 bases. Germline V lookup: CDR1 SGHAT, CDR2 FQNNGV. V lost 0 bases to trimming and J lost 15 bases, with 12 bases between them. The CDR3 length is 12 residues. CDR3 DNA sequence: TGTGCCAGCAGCTTAGATGGGACCAGCGGGTTCTTC. As protein: CASSLDGTSGFF.

J is TRBJ1-5 and V is TRBV12-3 or TRBV12-4, with D perhaps TRBD1 (6 bases). The ends were cut back, 5 bases at V and 3 bases at J, with 14 bases in the middle. The CDR3 extends over 15 amino acids. CDR3 region: CASSRTVGSNQPQHF. DNA of the CDR3: TGTGCCAGCAGTAGGACAGTAGGATCCAATCAGCCCCAGCATTTT.

This chain connects TRBV7-9 to TRBJ2-1, with D unresolved. Germline values: CDR1 SEHNR, CDR2 FQNEAQ (reference sequence). V lost 5 bases and J lost 6, with 11 bases in between. CDR3 length: 13 residues. The CDR3 is CASSHRGSNEQFF. CDR3 nucleotides: TGTGCCAGCAGCCACCGTGGGTCCAATGAGCAGTTCTTC. The full variable domain, with the rest looked up from reference TRBV7-9 and TRBJ2-1, is DTGVSQNPRHKITKRGQNVTFRCDPISEHNRLYWYRQTLGQGPEFLTYFQNEAQLEKSRLLSDRFSAERPKGSFSTLEIQRTEQGDSAMYLCASSHRGSNEQFFGPGTRLTVL.

The chain joins TRBV27 to TRBJ2-1; possible D gene TRBD1, 6 bases. The CDR3 runs to 16 residues. The germline CDR1 and CDR2 sequences are MNHEY and SMNVEV (reference sequence). Between the trimmed V and J ends, which lost 4 bases and 0 bases, there was a span of 13 bases. The CDR3 protein is CASSSPDSSSYNEQFF. In DNA, the CDR3 is TGTGCCAGCAGTTCCCCGGACAGTAGCTCCTACAATGAGCAGTTCTTC.

This clonotype was detected only a few times. The chain recombines TRBV10-3 with TRBJ2-5; tentatively, D is TRBD2 (5 bases). Germline CDR1 reads ENHRY; CDR2 reads SYGVKD. This CDR3 is built from 14 residues. Trimming took 3 bases from V and 5 from J, leaving 13 bases between them. The CDR3 protein is CAISESGTGETQYF. The CDR3 region has the DNA TGTGCCATCAGTGAATCCGGAACGGGGGAGACCCAGTACTTC.

This clonotype was counted a few times. The chain has TRBV29-1 and TRBJ2-2, with 14 bases matching TRBD2. This CDR3 is built from 17 residues. CDR1 is SQVTM, CDR2 ANQGSEA, per germline. With V trimmed by 6 bases and J by 2 bases, 8 bases remained unmatched. CDR3 amino acids: CSVGLAGGDINTGELFF. The CDR3 DNA is TGCAGCGTCGGACTAGCGGGGGGCGATATAAACACCGGGGAGCTGTTTTTT.

This clonotype has just a few counts. This chain uses TRBV12-3 or TRBV12-4 with TRBJ2-7; possibly TRBD2 for D (6 bases). V was clipped by 3 bases and J by 0 bases, with 18 bases between them. The CDR3 has 17 amino acids. CDR3 sequence: CASSFSPEGTSSYEQYF. The CDR3 DNA sequence: TGTGCCAGCAGTTTCTCTCCGGAGGGCACGAGCTCCTACGAGCAGTACTTC.

This clonotype was seen a handful of times. The chain joins TRBV19 to TRBJ1-1; D is ambiguous. Germline-derived CDR1 and CDR2 are LNHDA and SQIVND (reference sequence). The length of the CDR3 is 14 residues. V was clipped by 7 bases and J by 11 bases, with 23 bases between them. The CDR3, as DNA: TGTGCCAGTACCCCCCCCGTTGAGGGTTATCGTGCTTTCTTT. Translation: CASTPPVEGYRAFF.

This clonotype was counted between two and nine times. The V and J genes are TRBV6-2 or TRBV6-3 and TRBJ1-1; unclear D gene. The V gene lost 2 bases and the J gene lost 10 bases, with 11 bases spanning the gap. This CDR3 has 12 amino acids. CDR1 and CDR2 from the germline V gene are MNHEY and SVGEGT. This chain's CDR3 is CASSYPEDVAFF. The CDR3 bases are TGTGCCAGCAGTTACCCGGAGGATGTAGCTTTCTTT.

The CDR3 region is CASSIRGYEQFF. Written as DNA, the CDR3 is TGTGCCAGCAGCATTAGGGGGTATGAGCAGTTCTTC. This chain joins TRBV11-1 and TRBJ2-1; tentative D call: TRBD1 (6 bases). V dropped 5 bases and J dropped 8 bases, with 10 bases sitting between them. The germline CDR1 and CDR2 sequences are SGHAT and FQDESV (reference sequence). This CDR3 is built from 12 residues.